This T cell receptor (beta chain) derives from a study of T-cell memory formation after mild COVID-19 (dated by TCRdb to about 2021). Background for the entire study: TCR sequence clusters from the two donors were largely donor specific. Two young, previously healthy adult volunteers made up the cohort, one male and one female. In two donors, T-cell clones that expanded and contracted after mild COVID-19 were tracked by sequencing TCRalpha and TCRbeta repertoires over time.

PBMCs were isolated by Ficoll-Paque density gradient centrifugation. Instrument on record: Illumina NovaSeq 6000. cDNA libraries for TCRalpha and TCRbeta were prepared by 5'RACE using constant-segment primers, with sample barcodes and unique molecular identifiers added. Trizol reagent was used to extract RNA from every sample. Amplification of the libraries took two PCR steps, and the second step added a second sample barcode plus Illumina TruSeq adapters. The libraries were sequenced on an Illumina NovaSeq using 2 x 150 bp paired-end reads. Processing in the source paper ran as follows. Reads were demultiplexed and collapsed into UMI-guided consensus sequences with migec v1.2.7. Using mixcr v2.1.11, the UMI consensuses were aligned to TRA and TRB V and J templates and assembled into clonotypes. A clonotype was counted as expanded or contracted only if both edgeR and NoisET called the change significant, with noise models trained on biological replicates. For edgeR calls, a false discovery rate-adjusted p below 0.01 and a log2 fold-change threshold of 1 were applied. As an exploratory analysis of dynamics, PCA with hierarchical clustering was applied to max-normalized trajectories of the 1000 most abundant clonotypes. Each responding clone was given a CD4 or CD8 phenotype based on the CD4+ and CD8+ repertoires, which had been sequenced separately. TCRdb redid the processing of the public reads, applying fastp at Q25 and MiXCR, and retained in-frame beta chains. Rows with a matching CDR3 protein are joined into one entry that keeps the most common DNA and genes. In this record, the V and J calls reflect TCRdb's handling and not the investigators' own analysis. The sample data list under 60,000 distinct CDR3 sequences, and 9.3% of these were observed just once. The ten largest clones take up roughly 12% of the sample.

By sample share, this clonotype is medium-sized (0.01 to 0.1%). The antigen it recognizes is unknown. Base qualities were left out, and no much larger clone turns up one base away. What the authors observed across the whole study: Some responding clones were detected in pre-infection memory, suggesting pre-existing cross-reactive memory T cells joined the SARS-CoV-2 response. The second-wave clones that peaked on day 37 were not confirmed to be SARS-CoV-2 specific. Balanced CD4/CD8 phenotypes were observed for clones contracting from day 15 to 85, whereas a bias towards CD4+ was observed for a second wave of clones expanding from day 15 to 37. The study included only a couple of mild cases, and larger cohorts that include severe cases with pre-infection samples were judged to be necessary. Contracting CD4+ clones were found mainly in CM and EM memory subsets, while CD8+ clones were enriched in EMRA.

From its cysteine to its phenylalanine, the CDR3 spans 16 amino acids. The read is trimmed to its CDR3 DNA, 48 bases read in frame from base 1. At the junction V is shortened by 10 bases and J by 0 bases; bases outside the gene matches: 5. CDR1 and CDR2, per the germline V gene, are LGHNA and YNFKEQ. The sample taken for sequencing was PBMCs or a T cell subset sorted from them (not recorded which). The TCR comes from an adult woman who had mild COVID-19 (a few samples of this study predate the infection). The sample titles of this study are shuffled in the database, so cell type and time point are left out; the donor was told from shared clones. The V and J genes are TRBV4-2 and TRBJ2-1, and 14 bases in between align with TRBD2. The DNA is TGTGCCACCGGGACTAGCGGGGGTAGCTCCTACAATGAGCAGTTCTTC. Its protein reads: CATGTSGGSSYNEQFF.